These 21 T cell receptor beta chains share one sample of origin, sequenced in a study of control samples from healthy donors and cancer patients (dated by TCRdb to between 2020 and 2021). Library generation was performed with the immunoSEQ multiplex PCR assay. Here the immuneACCESS table is served through TCRdb, limited to in-frame sequences with V and J called. Missing clones are a known gap in these copies; in checked studies unresolved V genes cover under half, and the rest lacks a known reason. Counted in this sample were about 28,000 clones; around 80% of them appeared once. The biggest ten clones account for roughly a fifth of the sample. Specimen: PBMCs. The receptor set was obtained from a man aged 55 to 70 with head and neck cancer.

The chain has TRBV6-2 or TRBV6-3 and TRBJ2-1; the match to TRBD2 covers 13 bases. The germline CDR1 and CDR2 sequences are MNHEY and SVGEGT. This CDR3 comprises 18 residues. The J segment lost 0 bases and the V segment lost 0 bases, leaving 2 bases of the junction unmatched. The CDR3 DNA reads as TGTGCCAGCAGTTACTCGACTAGCGGGGGGCTCTCCTACAATGAGCAGTTCTTC. It translates to CASSYSTSGGLSYNEQFF.

The rearrangement joins TRBV18 to TRBJ2-1; D perhaps matches TRBD1 (6 bases). Germline V gives CDR1 KGHSH, CDR2 LQKENI. The CDR3 sequence is 15 residues long. The ends were cut back, 2 bases at V and 7 bases at J, with 15 bases in the middle. The CDR3 loop is CASSPWGQGFNEQFF. The DNA of the CDR3 is TGTGCCAGCTCACCATGGGGCCAGGGGTTTAATGAGCAGTTCTTC.

The chain couples TRBV29-1 to TRBJ1-6, with D hard to call. Trimming removed 4 bases from V and 9 bases from J, with 1 base in between. The CDR3 is 9 residues long. CDR1 and CDR2 from the germline V gene are SQVTM and ANQGSEA. As DNA, the CDR3 is TGCAGCGTTGCTTCACCCCTCCACTTT. Its translation: CSVASPLHF.

The chain is built from TRBV7-3 and TRBJ2-2; TRBD2 aligns across 9 bases. Trimming at V came to 6 bases and at J to 4 bases, leaving 6 bases not matched to a gene. This CDR3 contains 15 residues. Germline CDR1 is SGHTA and CDR2 is FQGTGA. CDR3 sequence (DNA): TGTGCCAGCAGACAGGGGACTAGCCCCACCGGGGAGCTGTTTTTT. Translating it yields CASRQGTSPTGELFF.

The genes are TRBV6-1 and TRBJ2-7, with D possibly TRBD1 on 6 matching bases. The ends were cut back, 7 bases at V and 2 bases at J, with 15 bases in the middle. The CDR3 consists of 14 residues. Per the germline V gene, CDR1 is MNHNS and CDR2 is SASEGT. The CDR3 is CASTNIGQTYEQYF. The CDR3 DNA reads TGTGCCAGCACCAACATAGGACAGACCTACGAGCAGTACTTC.

The chain uses TRBV28 and TRBJ1-3; weak D call: TRBD1 (6 bases). Germline-derived CDR1 and CDR2 are MDHEN and SYDVKM. V lost 6 bases to trimming and J lost 1 base, with 10 bases between them. This CDR3 comprises 14 residues. CDR3 sequence (DNA): TGTGCCAGCAGCATCGGGACATCTGGAAACACCATATATTTT. Protein: CASSIGTSGNTIYF.

The chain carries TRBV27 and TRBJ2-5; no clear D. V was shortened by 0 bases and J by 6 bases, with 17 bases between the two germline ends. The CDR3 extends over 16 amino acids. The V gene's germline CDR1 is MNHEY and CDR2 SMNVEV (reference sequence). The CDR3 DNA reads TGTGCCAGCAGTTTATCCTTCGACCTGGAAATGAAGACCCAGTACTTC. Translation: CASSLSFDLEMKTQYF.

This chain joins TRBV10-3 and TRBJ2-1, with 8 bases aligning to TRBD2. V was clipped by 0 bases and J by 7 bases; unmatched bases: 8. CDR3 length: 16 amino acids. From germline, CDR1 is ENHRY and CDR2 SYGVKD. Here the CDR3 reads CAISESGSGSKNEQFF. The DNA of the CDR3 is TGTGCCATCAGTGAGTCAGGGAGCGGGAGTAAAAATGAGCAGTTCTTC.

J is TRBJ2-1 and V is TRBV28; tentative D call: TRBD1 (5 bases). Germline V gene lookup returns CDR1 MDHEN and CDR2 SYDVKM. This CDR3 contains 14 residues. The V end was cut by 6 bases, the J end by 6 bases, with 15 bases between. The CDR3 loop is CASSHPYDSNEQFF. The DNA for the CDR3 is TGTGCCAGCAGCCATCCCTACGACAGCAATGAGCAGTTCTTC.

This chain links TRBV27 with TRBJ2-5, with 7 bases aligning to TRBD1. Losses at the gene ends were 0 bases for V and 2 bases for J; bases not matched to a gene: 3. The germline CDR1 and CDR2 sequences are MNHEY and SMNVEV (reference sequence). The CDR3 sequence is 15 residues long. In DNA form, the CDR3 reads TGTGCCAGCAGTTTATCGGGGACAGAGCAAGAGACCCAGTACTTC. Amino acid sequence: CASSLSGTEQETQYF.

The rearrangement uses TRBV12-5 and TRBJ1-2, with D unresolved. Between the trimmed V and J ends, which lost 2 bases and 4 bases, there was a span of 8 bases. Germline V gives CDR1 LGHNT, CDR2 FRNRAP. The CDR3 has 13 amino acids. This CDR3 is CASGLIERYGYTF. In DNA, the CDR3 is TGTGCTAGTGGTTTGATAGAACGCTATGGCTACACCTTC.

CDR3 amino acids: CASRLGTEAFF. CDR3 nucleotides: TGTGCCAGCAGGTTGGGCACTGAAGCTTTCTTT. V is TRBV27 and J is TRBJ1-1, with D unclear. In germline, CDR1 is MNHEY, CDR2 SMNVEV (reference sequence). The CDR3 covers 11 residues. Trimming took 6 bases from V and 4 from J, leaving 6 bases between them.

V gene TRBV29-1 combines with J gene TRBJ1-2; possible D gene TRBD1, 5 bases. Germline V lookup: CDR1 SQVTM, CDR2 ANQGSEA. Trimming shortened V by 3 bases and J by 2 bases, and 25 bases separated the two germline ends. This CDR3 is 18 amino acids long. This chain's CDR3 is CSVDLGRETTAPNYGYTF. CDR3 DNA: TGCAGCGTTGATCTGGGACGGGAGACAACGGCCCCCAACTATGGCTACACCTTC.

V and J are TRBV6-2 or TRBV6-3 and TRBJ2-2; 10 bases map to TRBD1. The germline V gene has CDR1 MNHEY and CDR2 SVGEGT. CDR3 length: 18 residues. With 0 bases clipped from V and 4 bases from J, the junction kept 8 bases outside the gene matches. CDR3 DNA: TGTGCCAGCAGTTACTCGAAGTTCGGGACAGGGGCCACCGGGGAGCTGTTTTTT. This sequence encodes CASSYSKFGTGATGELFF.

The genes are TRBV2 and TRBJ1-6; D remains ambiguous. Per germline, CDR1 SNHLY and CDR2 FYNNEI. The CDR3 contains 12 residues. V lost 0 bases, J lost 12 bases, and 6 bases lay in between. The chain's CDR3 is CASSEAAEPLHF. CDR3 coding DNA: TGTGCCAGCAGTGAAGCGGCAGAACCCCTCCACTTT. Looking up the rest from reference TRBV2 and TRBJ1-6 gives the full variable domain: EPEVTQTPSHQVTQMGQEVILRCVPISNHLYFYWYRQILGQKVEFLVSFYNNEISEKSEIFDDQFSVERPDGSNFTLKIRSTKLEDSAMYFCASSEAAEPLHFGNGTRLTVT.

The chain uses TRBV2 and TRBJ2-1; 13 nucleotides match TRBD2. The CDR3 loop spans 15 amino acids. V was clipped by 6 bases and J by 8 bases; unmatched bases: 7. Germline assignment: CDR1 SNHLY and CDR2 FYNNEI. The DNA for the CDR3 is TGTGCCAGCAGCGCTACTAGCGGGAGGGTCGATGAGCAGTTCTTC. This gives the protein CASSATSGRVDEQFF.

V gene TRBV5-1 combines with J gene TRBJ2-1; no clear D. The CDR3 is made up of 14 amino acids. CDR1 and CDR2 (germline): SGHRS, YFSETQ. The germline V and J ends were trimmed by 2 bases and 6 bases, with 12 bases remaining between them. This chain's CDR3 is CASSFGSNSNEQFF. The CDR3 coding sequence is TGCGCCAGCAGCTTTGGGTCCAACTCCAATGAGCAGTTCTTC.

The chain employs TRBV5-4 and TRBJ1-5; D possibly corresponds to TRBD1 (5 bases). The CDR3 is 13 amino acids. Trimming stripped 2 bases from V and 11 bases from J, with 14 bases between. Germline CDR1 reads SGHNT; CDR2 reads YYREEE (reference sequence). CDR3 DNA sequence: TGTGCCAGCAGCTTCGGACAAAGCAGGACCCAGCATTTT. It encodes CASSFGQSRTQHF.

This chain joins TRBV5-1 and TRBJ2-1; D is possibly TRBD1 (6 bases). Trimming took off 4 bases at V and 0 bases at J, with 14 bases between the two ends. The germline gives CDR1 SGHRS, CDR2 YFSETQ. The CDR3 runs to 16 residues. The DNA of the CDR3 is TGCGCCAGCAGCCACAGGGACACCGCCTCCTACAATGAGCAGTTCTTC. Amino acids: CASSHRDTASYNEQFF.

This clone was seen once. J is TRBJ2-2 and V is TRBV4-1; TRBD2 agrees at 9 bases. The junction had 12 bases not matched to a gene; V was cut back by 10 bases and J by 0 bases. This CDR3 region has 17 residues. CDR1 and CDR2 from the germline V gene are MGHRA and YSYEKL. The CDR3 protein is CATQPSPSGANTGELFF. The DNA for the CDR3 is TGCGCCACCCAGCCAAGTCCTAGCGGGGCGAACACCGGGGAGCTGTTTTTT.

This clone was recorded only once. J is TRBJ2-7 and V is TRBV5-1; 8 bases agree with TRBD2. The trim removed 0 bases at V and 3 bases at J, leaving 5 bases unmatched. The CDR3 has 15 residues. CDR1 is SGHRS, CDR2 YFSETQ, per germline. CDR3 in amino acids: CASSLAASGSYEQYF. The CDR3 DNA sequence: TGCGCCAGCAGCTTGGCTGCAAGCGGGAGCTACGAGCAGTACTTC.